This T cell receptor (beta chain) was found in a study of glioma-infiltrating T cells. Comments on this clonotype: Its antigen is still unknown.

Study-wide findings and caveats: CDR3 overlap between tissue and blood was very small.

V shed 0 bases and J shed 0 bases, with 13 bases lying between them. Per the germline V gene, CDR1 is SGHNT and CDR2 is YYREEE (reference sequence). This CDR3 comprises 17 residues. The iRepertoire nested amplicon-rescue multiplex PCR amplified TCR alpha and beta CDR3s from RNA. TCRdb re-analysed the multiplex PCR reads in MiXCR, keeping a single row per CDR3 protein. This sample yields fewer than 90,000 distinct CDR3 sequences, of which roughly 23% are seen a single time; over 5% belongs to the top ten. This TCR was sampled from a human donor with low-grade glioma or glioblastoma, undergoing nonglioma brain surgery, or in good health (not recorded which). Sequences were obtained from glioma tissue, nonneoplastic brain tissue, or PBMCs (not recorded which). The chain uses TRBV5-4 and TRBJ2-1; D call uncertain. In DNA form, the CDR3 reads TGTGCCAGCAGCTTGGGCCGACTCAGGAGCTCCTACAATGAGCAGTTCTTC. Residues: CASSLGRLRSSYNEQFF.